This record looks at one TCR beta chain sequence and its context. The missing CDR3 end, 3 residues past where the read stops, is filled in from the germline J gene. This record belongs to a study of T cells in women clearing cervical HPV infection. Germline values: CDR1 LGHNA, CDR2 YNFKEQ. There are 17 residues in the CDR3. V was cut by 4 bases and J by 2 bases, with 19 bases left in between. Method: immunoSEQ multiplex PCR; TCRdb's copy keeps in-frame clones and lacks some. Reported are tens of thousands of clones; the ten largest clones contain about 0.97%. This sequence joins TRBV4-2 and TRBJ2-3; TRBD2 is a possible D gene (6 bases). This sequence originates from a woman aged 18 to 75 with a cervical HPV16 infection that either progressed to CIN3+ or cleared (not recorded which). The specimen was blood buffy coat. Incomplete CDR3 DNA: TGTGCCAGCAGCCCCAGCTCCCGGACTACTTTCACAGATACG. As protein: CASSPSSRTTFTDT. The full CDR3 is CASSPSSRTTFTDTQYF.